This TCR beta chain was identified in a study of beta chain features in type 1 diabetes. Looking at the study overall: The samples had around 98 million sorted cells examined in all.

The CDR3 runs 13 residues. Germline V gene sequence: CDR1 SGHTA, CDR2 FQGTGA. Trimming took off 5 bases at V and 2 bases at J, with 10 bases between the two ends. In this sample, this clone turned up a few times. The investigators reverse transcribed all of the isolated RNA, so they sequenced expressed TCRB transcripts. TCRdb's copy holds only in-frame clones and misses some; the assay was immunoSEQ multiplex PCR. Here the sample spans 310,000 or so clones, approximately 9.9% being singletons. All sorted populations exceeded 98% purity. This chain uses TRBV7-3 with TRBJ2-7, with D perhaps TRBD2 (5 bases). The source material was naive CD4+ T cells from blood. This TCR derives from a woman under 40 in good health. The CDR3 sequence: CASSPGVAYEQYF. The CDR3 nucleotides read TGTGCCAGCAGCCCCGGGGTGGCCTACGAGCAGTACTTC.